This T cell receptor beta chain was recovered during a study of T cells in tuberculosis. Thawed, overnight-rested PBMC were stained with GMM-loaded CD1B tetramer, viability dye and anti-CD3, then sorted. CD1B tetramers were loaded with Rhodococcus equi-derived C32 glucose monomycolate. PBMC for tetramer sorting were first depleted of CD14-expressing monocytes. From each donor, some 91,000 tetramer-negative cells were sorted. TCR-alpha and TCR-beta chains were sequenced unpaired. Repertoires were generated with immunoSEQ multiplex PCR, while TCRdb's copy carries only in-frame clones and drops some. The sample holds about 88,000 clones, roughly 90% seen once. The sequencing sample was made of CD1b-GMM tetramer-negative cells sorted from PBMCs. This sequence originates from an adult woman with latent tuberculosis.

CDR3 loop: CAWSVEWRGGTGELFF. CDR3 nucleotide sequence: TGTGCCTGGAGTGTAGAGTGGCGGGGGGGCACCGGGGAGCTGTTTTTT. V usage is TRBV30 and J usage is TRBJ2-2; 9 nucleotides align to TRBD2. CDR1 and CDR2 (germline): GTSNPN, SVGIG (reference sequence). The CDR3 loop spans 16 amino acids. The J segment lost 4 bases and the V segment lost 0 bases, leaving 6 bases of the junction unmatched.